This TCR beta chain was sequenced in a study of regulatory dendritic cells for organ transplantation. On the study more broadly: Monocytes received vitamin D3 on days 0 and 4, IL-10 on day 4.

Turning to this clone: Its specificity is not known.

TCRdb's table, derived via immunoSEQ multiplex PCR, lists solely in-frame clones and lacks some. The data show about 18,000 clones, 70% to 85% seen once. Unmatched junction bases numbered 2, after V lost 5 bases and J lost 2 bases. Per the germline V gene, CDR1 is PRHDT and CDR2 is FYEKMQ (reference sequence). The CDR3 length is 14 residues. Sorted subsets were CFSE-labeled and cultured roughly five days with allogeneic dendritic cells. Sequencing used memory CD4+ T cells from blood cultured with regulatory dendritic cells. Subset in this sample: CD45RO+ memory T cells. This chain connects TRBV13 to TRBJ2-7, with 11 bases identical to TRBD2. The source is a human donor in good health. CDR3 bases: TGTGCCAGCAGCGAGGGACTAGCGGCCTACGAGCAGTACTTC. It yields the protein CASSEGLAAYEQYF.